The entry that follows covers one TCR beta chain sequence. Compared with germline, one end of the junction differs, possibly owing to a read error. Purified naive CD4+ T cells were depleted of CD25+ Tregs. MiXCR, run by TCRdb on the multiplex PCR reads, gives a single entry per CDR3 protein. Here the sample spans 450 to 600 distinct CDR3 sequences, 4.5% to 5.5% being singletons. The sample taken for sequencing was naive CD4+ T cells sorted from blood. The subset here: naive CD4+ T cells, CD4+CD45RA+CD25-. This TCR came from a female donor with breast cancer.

The CDR3 nucleotides read TGTGCCGGCAGTTTACTGCAGTCAAACTATGGCTACACCTTC. The encoded protein is CAGSLLQSNYGYTF. The chain combines TRBV12-3 or TRBV12-4 with TRBJ1-2, with D hard to call. The CDR3 contains 14 residues.